This TCR beta chain was sequenced in a study of cytomegalovirus exposure and HLA in healthy donors (dated by TCRdb to 2016 to 2017). About the study as a whole: An earlier analysis of some 600 of the donors reported roughly 300 Gb of sequence data and around 100 million unique TCR beta sequences obtained from roughly 170 million T cells. An early release that covered several hundred HLA-typed donors contained approximately 300 gigabases of sequencing data and roughly 84 million unique TCR sequences. Of the roughly 400 genotyped donors, about 84% fell in the genetic ancestry cluster associated with self-reported Caucasian donors. The study aimed to test whether cataloging public T cell receptors could reveal signatures of past pathogen exposure. Using immunosequencing, the study profiled T cell repertoires from about 650 subjects and related those repertoires to cytomegalovirus serostatus. Along with the approximately 700-subject first cohort, a separate validation cohort of over a hundred different subjects was used. To predict cytomegalovirus infection status, the study combined high-throughput TCR immunosequencing, statistical association of individual TCRs with disease status, and machine learning. In a later analysis, previously published TCR beta repertoires from 550 to 700 donors were re-analyzed and high-resolution HLA genotyping was added so that TCR occurrence patterns could be studied. Rather than drawing on any new phenotypic data, the later analysis identified candidate immune exposures from TCR beta sequences and the way those sequences occurred across donors. To decide whether each TCR beta V gene segment behaved as functional or pseudogenic, an earlier analysis of over 500 of the donors relied on high-throughput TCR beta sequencing. Donor age, sex, ethnicity and CMV serostatus were compiled together with the repertoire data. A later genetic analysis took genome-wide SNP genotypes for about 55% of the 666 donors and used that subset as a discovery cohort. Every discovery cohort repertoire had been produced on one sequencing platform. Both class I and class II loci were covered by HLA typing, at four-digit resolution. The number of donors typed differed by locus, with roughly 629-640 for A, B, C, DRB1 and DQB1, about 500 for DQA1, some 570 for DPA1, and around 430 for DPB1. Several DR-DQ haplotypes were treated as single units for association and clustering because of strong linkage in the cohort. Among a few hundred genotyped donors of the cohort, an average of about 240,000 unique TCR beta nucleotide sequences were sequenced per donor, about a sixth of them non-productive. The research as a whole found: The earlier analysis of around 600 of the donors excluded approximately 17 rarely observed V segments, including chromosome 9 orphons, because counts were too low. Assigning TCR associations to individual alleles was difficult when HLA alleles, especially DR and DQ, strongly co-occurred. A cluster of highly shared sequence variants was judged likely to represent a technical artifact of the sequencing pipeline. Broadly in line with IMGT annotations, most TCR beta V segments showed up in productive rearrangements about 90% or about 30% of the time in an earlier analysis of several hundred of the donors. The presence/absence analyses assumed that sequencing depth was roughly uniform across donors, and that assumption may not be true. Most CMV-associated TCR beta chains appeared to be HLA-restricted in a later analysis, and the HLA associations seemed to be driven largely by CMV exposure. A later genetic analysis reported fewer N-insertions in productive TCRs among donors in an Asian-associated ancestry cluster than the roughly 700-donor mean. V-gene and J-gene trimming of TCR beta chains was associated with a missense DCLRE1C variant in a later genetic analysis, and the association was replicated in an independent cohort. The classifier was reported to diagnose cytomegalovirus status with high specificity and sensitivity in both the original cohort and the validation cohort. The only immune exposure information available for the cohort was CMV serostatus. Some IMGT-functional V segments, including TRBV6-2 and TRBV6-3, could not be distinguished by the 87-base-pair reads and were therefore excluded. HLA typing was unavailable for some donors at each locus, so association tests used only the typed subset. In a later analysis, HLA-associated TCR beta chains were found to be more clonally expanded and to have lower generation probabilities than equally common non-associated chains. At a false discovery rate of 0.05, a later analysis linked about 16,000 TCR beta sequences to specific HLA alleles. A few of the identified cytomegalovirus-associated TCR beta chains were confirmed in vitro to be specific for cytomegalovirus antigens. A later analysis reported that several top co-occurrence clusters appeared linked to parvovirus B19, influenza, CMV and Epstein-Barr virus. Linkage disequilibrium might explain the correlated functional status among segregating V segments, but an unknown experimental factor could not be excluded. According to the authors, the approach could potentially be generalized to other disease states and immunological phenotypes. The study gave a list of 150 to 200 TCR beta chains associated with cytomegalovirus. A further reported finding was that TCR beta sequences accurately predicted the HLA-A and HLA-B alleles for most subjects in the first cohort. This cohort had only TCR beta chains sequenced, and the lack of alpha or paired-chain data limited which features could be detected. According to a later analysis, TCR association rates differed among HLA loci, with DRB1 alleles showing the most associated TCRs and HLA-C alleles showing the fewest. While some public TCRs were present in many individuals, most TCR sequences turned up only very rarely across donors.

The cohort comprised around 700 healthy bone marrow donors. At the time of sampling, all cohort members were nominally healthy, though unrecorded immune exposures were likely present. The donor tested CMV seropositive and was one of the 289 seropositive cohort members. A peripheral blood sample was collected from each donor, and TCR beta sequencing was performed on peripheral blood mononuclear cells. The Qiagen DNeasy Blood Extraction Kit was used to extract genomic DNA from the blood cell samples. Trimming removed 5 bases from V and 7 bases from J; the gene matches leave 9 bases unexplained. The cysteine opens and the phenylalanine closes a CDR3 of 14 amino acids. This entry keeps only the CDR3 DNA: 42 bases, framed from base 1. The CDR1 and CDR2 encoded by the germline V gene are MGHRA and YSYEKL. Libraries came from the immunoSEQ multiplex PCR assay. A mixture of 60 forward primers for TCR Vbeta segments and 13 reverse primers for TCR Jbeta segments was used in the multiplex PCR. The CDR3 region of rearranged TCR beta genes was amplified from genomic DNA by a multiplex PCR assay. The amplified TCR beta libraries were sequenced on the Illumina HiSeq System as 87-base-pair reads. Turning to the authors' computational methods: A later analysis tallied 75 million to 85 million unique TCR beta chains across the 600 to 700 repertoires, and around 10 million of those chains were shared by two or more donors. Raw reads were error-corrected and collapsed into unique sequences with a nearest-neighbor algorithm that merged closely related sequences to remove PCR and sequencing errors. To assign V, D and J gene segments, CDR3 sequences were aligned to IMGT reference sequences. For a sequence to be retained, a match of at least six nucleotides was required to both a V gene segment and a J gene segment. Rearrangements were classified as productive when the CDR3 lacked stop codons and remained in frame with V and J, and all other rearrangements were classified as non-productive. CDR3 was defined according to IMGT convention as the region running from the second conserved V-encoded cysteine to the conserved J-encoded phenylalanine. The earlier analysis of about 610 of the donors excluded sequences that lacked an unambiguous match to a single V gene segment. An earlier analysis of a few hundred of the donors called V segments functional above 56.7% productive rearrangements and segregating when the between-donor standard deviation exceeded 5%. A statistical classification framework was built for diagnosing cytomegalovirus status from the catalog of TCR beta chain sequences. V and J gene assignment, in a later analysis, came from comparing TCR nucleotide sequences with IMGT/GENE-DB human TR gene sequences. A later analysis assigned CDR3 sequences and most-parsimonious VDJ recombination scenarios with the TCRdist pipeline. In a later analysis, every TCR beta chain was defined by the combination of its CDR3 amino acid sequence and its V-gene family, and reads without a unique V-gene family were dropped. To address suspected cross-contamination and a sequencing artifact, a later analysis removed 592 highly shared, low-generation-probability nucleotide sequences. A later analysis calculated a clonal expansion index for each public chain from normalized within-repertoire ranks of inferred template counts. Generation probabilities in a later analysis came from a VDJ recombination model fitted to out-of-frame rearrangements, and those results were checked against IGoR. In a later analysis, hypergeometric tests were used to score TCR-TCR, TCR-HLA and TCR-CMV co-occurrence, with a repertoire-size bias correction applied to TCR pairs. False discovery rates were estimated in a later analysis by permuting HLA or CMV assignments 20 times. A later analysis grouped co-occurring TCRs with DBSCAN, adding TCRdist sequence similarity when clustering within HLA-allele-positive subsets. Repertoires with fewer than 30,000 or more than 120,000 public chains were left out of co-occurrence clustering, as were about 5 repertoires with anomalous nucleotide sharing. This immuneACCESS table, as held by TCRdb, lists in-frame sequences with V and J called but not all clones. Of the missing ones, under half trace to an unresolved V gene in checked studies; the others have no known cause. The D gene and trimming were derived from the DNA, and the V and J assignments and clone size from that table. This sample is represented by 100,000 to 150,000 clones; around 9% of them were singletons. Over 6.5% of the sample comes from the top ten.

Concerning this clone: The target of this receptor is not known. No base quality information exists; no much larger clone differs at one position.

The TCR comes from a middle-aged woman in good health and CMV-seropositive. The sequencing input was PBMCs. The sequence is built from TRBV4-1 and TRBJ2-7, with 9 bases in between that match TRBD1. The CDR3 protein sequence reads: CASSYRTGAGEQYF. The DNA reads TGCGCCAGCAGCTACCGGACAGGGGCGGGGGAGCAGTACTTC.